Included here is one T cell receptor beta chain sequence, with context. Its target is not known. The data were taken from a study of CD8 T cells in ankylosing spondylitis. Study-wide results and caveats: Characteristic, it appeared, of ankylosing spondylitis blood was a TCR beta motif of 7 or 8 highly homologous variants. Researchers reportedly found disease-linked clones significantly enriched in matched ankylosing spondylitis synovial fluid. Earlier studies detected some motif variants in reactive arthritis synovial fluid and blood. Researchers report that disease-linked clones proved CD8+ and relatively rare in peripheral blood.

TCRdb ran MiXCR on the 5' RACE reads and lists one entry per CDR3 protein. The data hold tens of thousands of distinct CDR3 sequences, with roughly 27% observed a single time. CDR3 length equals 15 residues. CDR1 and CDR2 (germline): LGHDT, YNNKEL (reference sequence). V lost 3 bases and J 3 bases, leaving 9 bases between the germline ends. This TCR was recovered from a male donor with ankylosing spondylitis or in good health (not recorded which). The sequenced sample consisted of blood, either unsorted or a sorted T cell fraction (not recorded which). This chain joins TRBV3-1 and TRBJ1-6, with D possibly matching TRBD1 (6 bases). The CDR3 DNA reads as TGTGCCAGCAGCCAGGGCAGGGGCTATAATTCACCCCTCCACTTT. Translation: CASSQGRGYNSPLHF.